This TCR beta chain comes out of a study of shared clonotypes between healthy human individuals. Some clones are missing from TCRdb's copy, which holds only in-frame ones; the method was immunoSEQ multiplex PCR. The repertoire holds over a million clones, with more than 65% as singletons. The authors divided CD4+ cells into CD45RA+ naive and CD45RA-negative memory subsets. The receptor's source is a man between 18 and 29 years old in good health. Specimen: memory CD4+ T cells sorted from blood. Subset of the sample: CD45RA-negative fraction.

The CDR3 sequence is CASSPSTPATNEKLFF. In nucleotides, the CDR3 is TGTGCCAGCTCGCCCTCGACACCAGCAACTAATGAAAAACTGTTTTTT. The V call is TRBV18, the J call TRBJ1-4; D remains ambiguous. Germline-derived CDR1 and CDR2 are KGHSH and LQKENI. The CDR3 is made up of 16 amino acids. V gave up 6 bases and J gave up 0 bases, with 14 bases separating them.